The clone carrying this T cell receptor beta chain was counted ten times or more. Its antigen is not identified. The data are from a study of T-cell reconstitution after alpha-beta-depleted transplantation in children. Overall study results and limits: The study traced high day-60 TCRbeta diversity in some patients to surviving recipient T cells and thymic progenitors. Several hundred expanded graft clones reportedly were the source of alpha-beta T cells about two months after transplant. Among T cells one year after transplant, newly produced cells accounted for most counts and diversity.

The CDR3 covers 15 residues. Trimming removed 5 bases at V and 4 bases at J, with 17 bases between. Germline loops: CDR1 MNHEY, CDR2 SVGAGI. Preparing the TCRbeta library involved the use of unique molecular identifiers. TCRdb reprocessed the PCR reads via MiXCR and lists one record per CDR3 protein. The sample consists of roughly 200,000 distinct CDR3 sequences, roughly 8.3% of them appearing once. The V gene is TRBV6-5, the J gene TRBJ1-1; no clear D. The source of this sequence is a male patient between 2 and 10 years old who had a stem cell transplant for acute myeloid leukemia, so the T cells may come from the graft donor. The sample in question was PBMCs, mostly from graft donor cells, obtained 360 days after TCRalphabeta/CD19-depleted stem cell transplant. The CDR3 DNA reads TGTGCCAGCAGTCCCCACTATGAGAGGGCCACTGAAGCTTTCTTT. It codes for CASSPHYERATEAFF.